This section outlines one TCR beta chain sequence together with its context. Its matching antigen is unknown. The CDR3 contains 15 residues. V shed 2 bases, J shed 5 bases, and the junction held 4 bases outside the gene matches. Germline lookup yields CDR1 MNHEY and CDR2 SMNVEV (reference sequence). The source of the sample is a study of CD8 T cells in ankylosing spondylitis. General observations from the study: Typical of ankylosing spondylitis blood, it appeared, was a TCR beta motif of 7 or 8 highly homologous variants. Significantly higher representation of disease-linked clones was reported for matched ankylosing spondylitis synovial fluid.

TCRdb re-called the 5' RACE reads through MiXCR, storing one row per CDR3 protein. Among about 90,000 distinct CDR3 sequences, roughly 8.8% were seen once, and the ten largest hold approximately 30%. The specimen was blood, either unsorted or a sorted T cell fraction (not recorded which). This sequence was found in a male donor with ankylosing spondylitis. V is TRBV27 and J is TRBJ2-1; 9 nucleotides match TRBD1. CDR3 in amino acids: CASSLLGQGNNEQFF. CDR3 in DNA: TGTGCCAGCAGTTTACTTGGACAGGGGAACAATGAGCAGTTCTTC.